The clone carrying this T cell receptor beta chain was detected ten times or more. All donors were healthy Caucasians. With template switching, a universal primer site was added, and the cDNA carried unique molecular identifiers. From the 5' RACE reads, TCRdb called clonotypes with MiXCR, one entry per CDR3 protein. The sample lists roughly 260,000 distinct CDR3 sequences; approximately 7.8% were seen once. The germline V gene encodes CDR1 SGHVS and CDR2 FNYEAQ. V lost 2 bases to trimming and J lost 3 bases, with 7 bases between them. The CDR3 spans 14 residues. The source of the sample is a study of identical twins. The sample was also reused in another study, on yellow fever vaccine responses in identical twins.

Sequencing was performed on CD8+ T cells sorted from blood. The chain has TRBV7-6 and TRBJ1-4; the D is unclear. This receptor was taken from a young woman in good health. CDR3 sequence (DNA): TGTGCCAGCAGCTTATACGGACCTAATGAAAAACTGTTTTTT. Amino acids: CASSLYGPNEKLFF.